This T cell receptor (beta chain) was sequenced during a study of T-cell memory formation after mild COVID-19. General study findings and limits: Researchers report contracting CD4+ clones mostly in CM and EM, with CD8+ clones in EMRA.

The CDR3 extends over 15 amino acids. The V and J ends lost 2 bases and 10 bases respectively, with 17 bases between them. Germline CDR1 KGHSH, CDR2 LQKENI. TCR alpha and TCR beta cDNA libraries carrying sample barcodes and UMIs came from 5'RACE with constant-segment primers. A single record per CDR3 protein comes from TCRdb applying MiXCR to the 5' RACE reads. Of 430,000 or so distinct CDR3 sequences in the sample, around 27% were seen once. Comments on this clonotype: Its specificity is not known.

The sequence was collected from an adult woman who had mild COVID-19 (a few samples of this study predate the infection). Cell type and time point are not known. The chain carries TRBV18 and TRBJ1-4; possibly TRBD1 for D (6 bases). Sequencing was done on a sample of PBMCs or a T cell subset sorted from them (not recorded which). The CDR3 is CASSPRTATGGKLFF. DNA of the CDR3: TGTGCCAGCTCACCAAGGACAGCTACCGGGGGAAAACTGTTTTTT.